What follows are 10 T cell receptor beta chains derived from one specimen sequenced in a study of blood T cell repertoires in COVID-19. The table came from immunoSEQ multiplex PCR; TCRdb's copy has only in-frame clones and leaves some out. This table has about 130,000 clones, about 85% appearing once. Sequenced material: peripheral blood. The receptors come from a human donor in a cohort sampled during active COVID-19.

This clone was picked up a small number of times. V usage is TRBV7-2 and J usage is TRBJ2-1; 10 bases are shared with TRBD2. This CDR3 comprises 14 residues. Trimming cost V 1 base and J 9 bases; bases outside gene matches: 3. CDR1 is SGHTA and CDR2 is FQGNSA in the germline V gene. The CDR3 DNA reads TGTGCCAGCAGCTTAGACCAGCGGGAGGGTGAGCAGTTCTTC. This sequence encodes CASSLDQREGEQFF.

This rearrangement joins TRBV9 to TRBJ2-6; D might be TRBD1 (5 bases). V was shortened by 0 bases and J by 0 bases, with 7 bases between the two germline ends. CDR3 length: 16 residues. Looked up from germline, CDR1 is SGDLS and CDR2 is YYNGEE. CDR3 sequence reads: CASSVGGVSGANVLTF. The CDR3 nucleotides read TGTGCCAGCAGCGTAGGGGGCGTCTCTGGGGCCAACGTCCTGACTTTC.

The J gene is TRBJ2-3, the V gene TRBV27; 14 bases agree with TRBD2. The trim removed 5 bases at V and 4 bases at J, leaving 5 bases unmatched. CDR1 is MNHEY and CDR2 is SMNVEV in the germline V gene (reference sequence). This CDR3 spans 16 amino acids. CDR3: CASSPGLAGVADTQYF. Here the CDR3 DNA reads TGTGCCAGCAGTCCGGGACTAGCGGGAGTTGCAGATACGCAGTATTTT.

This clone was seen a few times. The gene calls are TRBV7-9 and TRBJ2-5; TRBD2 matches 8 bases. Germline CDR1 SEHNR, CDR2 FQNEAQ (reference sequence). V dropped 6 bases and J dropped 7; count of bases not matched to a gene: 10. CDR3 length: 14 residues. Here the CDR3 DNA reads TGTGCCAGCAGGTTCGCCGGGGGGGCCGGGACCCAGTACTTC. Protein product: CASRFAGGAGTQYF.

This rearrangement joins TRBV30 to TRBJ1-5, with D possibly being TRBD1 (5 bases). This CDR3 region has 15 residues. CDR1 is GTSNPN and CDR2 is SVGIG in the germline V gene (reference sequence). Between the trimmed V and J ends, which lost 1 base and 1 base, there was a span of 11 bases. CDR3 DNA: TGTGCCTGGAGTGGGACAAGTTGGAGCAATCAGCCCCAGCATTTT. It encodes CAWSGTSWSNQPQHF.

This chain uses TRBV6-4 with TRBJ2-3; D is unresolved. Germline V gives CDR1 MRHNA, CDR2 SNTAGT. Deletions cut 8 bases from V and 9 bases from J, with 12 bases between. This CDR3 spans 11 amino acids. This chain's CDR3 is CASEVLLTQYF. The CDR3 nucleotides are TGTGCCAGCGAAGTACTACTAACGCAGTATTTT.

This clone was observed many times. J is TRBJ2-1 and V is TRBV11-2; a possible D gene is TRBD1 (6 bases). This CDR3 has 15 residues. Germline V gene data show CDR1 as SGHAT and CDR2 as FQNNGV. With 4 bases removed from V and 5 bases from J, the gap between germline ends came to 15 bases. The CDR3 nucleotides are TGTGCCAGCAGCTCGGTTAGGGGACATCACAATGAGCAGTTCTTC. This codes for CASSSVRGHHNEQFF.

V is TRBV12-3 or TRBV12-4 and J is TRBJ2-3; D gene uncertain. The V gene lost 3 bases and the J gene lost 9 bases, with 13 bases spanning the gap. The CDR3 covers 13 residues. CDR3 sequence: CASSFNPGETQYF. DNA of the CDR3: TGTGCCAGCAGTTTTAATCCGGGTGAGACGCAGTATTTT.

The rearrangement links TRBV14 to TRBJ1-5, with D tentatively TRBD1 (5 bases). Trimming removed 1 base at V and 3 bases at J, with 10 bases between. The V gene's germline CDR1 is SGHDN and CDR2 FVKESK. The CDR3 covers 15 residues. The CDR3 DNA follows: TGTGCCAGCAGCCAAGGTTCGGGGGTCAATCAGCCCCAGCATTTT. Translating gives CASSQGSGVNQPQHF. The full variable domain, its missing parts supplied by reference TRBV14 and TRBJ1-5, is EAGVTQFPSHSVIEKGQTVTLRCDPISGHDNLYWYRRVMGKEIKFLLHFVKESKQDESGMPNNRFLAERTGGTYSTLKVQPAELEDSGVYFCASSQGSGVNQPQHFGDGTRLSIL.

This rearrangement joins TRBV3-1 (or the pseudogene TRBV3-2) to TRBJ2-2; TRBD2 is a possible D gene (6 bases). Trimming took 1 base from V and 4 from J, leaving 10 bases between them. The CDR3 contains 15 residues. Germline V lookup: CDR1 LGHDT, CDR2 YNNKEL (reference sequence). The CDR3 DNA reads TGTGCCAGCAGCCAAGGGAGGGCGGGCACCGGGGAGCTGTTTTTT. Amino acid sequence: CASSQGRAGTGELFF.